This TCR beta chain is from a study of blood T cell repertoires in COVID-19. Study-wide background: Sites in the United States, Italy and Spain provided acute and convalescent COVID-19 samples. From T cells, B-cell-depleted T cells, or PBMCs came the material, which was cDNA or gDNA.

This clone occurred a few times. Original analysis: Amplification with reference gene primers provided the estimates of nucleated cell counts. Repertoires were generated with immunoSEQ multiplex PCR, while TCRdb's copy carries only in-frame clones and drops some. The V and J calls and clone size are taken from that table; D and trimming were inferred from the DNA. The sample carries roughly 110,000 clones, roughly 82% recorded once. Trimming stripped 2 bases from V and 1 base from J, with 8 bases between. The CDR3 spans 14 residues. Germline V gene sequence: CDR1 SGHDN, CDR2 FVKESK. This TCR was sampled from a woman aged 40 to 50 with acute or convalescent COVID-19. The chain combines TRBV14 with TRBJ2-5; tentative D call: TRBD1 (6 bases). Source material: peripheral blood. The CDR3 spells CASSQNRAQETQYF. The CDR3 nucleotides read TGTGCCAGCAGCCAAAACAGGGCCCAAGAGACCCAGTACTTC.